The 7 T cell receptor beta chains listed next were all sequenced from one sample in a study of type 1 and type 2 diabetes patients. Genomic DNA was the PCR template. A primer set of 30 forward and 13 reverse primers amplified the CDR3. TCRdb re-called the multiplex PCR reads with MiXCR, one entry per CDR3 protein. The table lists 250,000 or so distinct CDR3 sequences, roughly 48% of them singletons. The sequencing input was peripheral blood mononuclear cells (PBMCs). Source of these receptors: a young man with type 2 diabetes.

This clonotype was counted at least ten times. The chain carries TRBV7-6 and TRBJ2-5; 8 positions agree with TRBD2. With V trimmed by 1 base and J by 3 bases, 10 bases remained unmatched. CDR1 SGHVS and CDR2 FNYEAQ come from the germline V gene. The CDR3 contains 17 residues. The CDR3 sequence: CASSLGGNIAGKETQYF. In nucleotides, the CDR3 is TGTGCCAGCAGCTTAGGGGGGAACATAGCGGGAAAAGAGACCCAGTACTTC.

This rearrangement joins TRBV11-2 to TRBJ2-7; 10 nucleotides line up with TRBD2. With 5 bases clipped from V and 3 bases from J, the junction kept 4 bases outside the gene matches. The CDR3 totals 14 residues. CDR1 and CDR2 from the germline V gene are SGHAT and FQNNGV. CDR3 coding DNA: TGTGCCAGCAGCCAGATAGCGGGGGGCTACGAGCAGTACTTC. Protein: CASSQIAGGYEQYF.

This chain joins TRBV5-1 and TRBJ1-1; D is unclear. V lost 0 bases and J 0 bases, leaving 6 bases between the germline ends. The CDR3 consists of 14 residues. Germline V lookup: CDR1 SGHRS, CDR2 YFSETQ. The CDR3, as DNA: TGCGCCAGCAGCTTGGCGTCAGTGAACACTGAAGCTTTCTTT. Its protein is CASSLASVNTEAFF. The whole variable domain, remainder taken from reference TRBV5-1 and TRBJ1-1, is KAGVTQTPRYLIKTRGQQVTLSCSPISGHRSVSWYQQTPGQGLQFLFEYFSETQRNKGNFPGRFSGRQFSNSRSEMNVSTLELGDSALYLCASSLASVNTEAFFGQGTRLTVV.

This chain links TRBV27 with TRBJ2-3, with D possibly being TRBD1 (6 bases). This CDR3 has 16 amino acids. The germline CDR1 and CDR2 sequences are MNHEY and SMNVEV (reference sequence). V was pared by 6 bases and J by 0 bases, with 16 bases between. The CDR3 coding sequence is TGTGCCAGCAGCCGCGCAGGGGCCACTAGCACAGATACGCAGTATTTT. Its translation: CASSRAGATSTDTQYF.

The V gene is TRBV30, the J gene TRBJ2-7; 11 bases are shared with TRBD1. The CDR3 spans 14 residues. In germline, CDR1 is GTSNPN, CDR2 SVGIG (reference sequence). Trimming took 2 bases from V and 3 from J; bases not matched to a gene: 3. This chain's CDR3 is CAWSPGTGGYEQYF. The CDR3 nucleotides are TGTGCCTGGAGTCCGGGGACAGGGGGCTACGAGCAGTACTTC. Full variable domain (remainder filled in from reference TRBV30 and TRBJ2-7): SQTIHQWPATLVQPVGSPLSLECTVEGTSNPNLYWYRQAAGRGLQLLFYSVGIGQISSEVPQNLSASRPQDRQFILSSKKLLLSDSGFYLCAWSPGTGGYEQYFGPGTRLTVT.

The chain uses TRBV20-1 and TRBJ1-1, with D perhaps matching TRBD1 (6 bases). Deletions cut 4 bases from V and 5 bases from J, with 23 bases between. CDR1 and CDR2 from the germline V gene are DFQATT and SNEGSKA (reference sequence). The CDR3 loop spans 16 amino acids. The CDR3 loop is CSAIDRGDGRNTEAFF. The CDR3 DNA reads as TGCAGTGCTATAGATAGGGGGGATGGGAGGAATACTGAAGCTTTCTTT.

In the case of this clonotype: A much larger clone lies one base from this, so it may be a read error. This chain joins TRBV19 and TRBJ1-6; D is unresolved. V dropped 9 bases and J dropped 10 bases, with 22 bases sitting between them. The CDR3 spans 15 residues. Germline CDR1 LNHDA, CDR2 SQIVND (reference sequence). CDR3 sequence: CASSHPAGWRSPLHF. The CDR3 nucleotides read TGTGCCAGCAGCCACCCGGCAGGCTGGAGGTCACCCCTCCACTTT.